Following are 21 T cell receptor beta chains from one sample sequenced in a study of T cells in Graves' hyperthyroidism and ophthalmopathy. TCR beta CDR3 sequences were amplified from RNA transcripts. A first-round RT-PCR of the TCR CDR3 used the HTBI primer set. TCRdb called the multiplex PCR reads again in MiXCR, with one record for every CDR3 protein. The sample has hundreds of thousands of distinct CDR3 sequences; roughly 15% are singletons. The sequenced material came from blood. The receptors come from a woman aged 18-29 years with Graves' hyperthyroidism.

This clonotype came up many times. J is TRBJ2-2 and V is TRBV30; D remains ambiguous. There are 13 residues in the CDR3. V was shortened by 4 bases and J by 3 bases, with 9 bases between the two germline ends. Germline CDR1 is GTSNPN and CDR2 is SVGIG (reference sequence). In DNA form, the CDR3 reads TGTGCCTGGACTAGGCAGCACACCGGGGAGCTGTTTTTT. The encoded protein is CAWTRQHTGELFF.

In this sample, this clonotype turned up many times. The rearrangement uses TRBV5-1 and TRBJ1-1; D is unresolved. Trimming removed 0 bases from V and 1 base from J, with 7 bases in between. The V gene's germline CDR1 is SGHRS and CDR2 YFSETQ. This CDR3 has 14 residues. As DNA, the CDR3 is TGCGCCAGCAGCTTGGTGGCAGGGAACACTGAAGCTTTCTTT. It encodes CASSLVAGNTEAFF. The entire variable domain, with the rest obtained from reference TRBV5-1 and TRBJ1-1, is as follows: KAGVTQTPRYLIKTRGQQVTLSCSPISGHRSVSWYQQTPGQGLQFLFEYFSETQRNKGNFPGRFSGRQFSNSRSEMNVSTLELGDSALYLCASSLVAGNTEAFFGQGTRLTVV.

The V call is TRBV29-1, the J call TRBJ2-3; D gene ambiguous. The CDR3 contains 12 residues. Per the germline V gene, CDR1 is SQVTM and CDR2 is ANQGSEA. Trimming removed 3 bases at V and 4 bases at J, with 8 bases between. The CDR3 loop is CSVETWADTQYF. The DNA of the CDR3 is TGCAGCGTTGAGACCTGGGCAGATACGCAGTATTTT.

To note about this clonotype: This could be a read error, since a much larger clone is one nucleotide away. The V and J genes are TRBV28 and TRBJ1-5, with D tentatively TRBD1 (5 bases). Germline V gene sequence: CDR1 MDHEN, CDR2 SYDVKM. With 6 bases removed from V and 3 bases from J, the gap between germline ends came to 15 bases. CDR3 length: 15 amino acids. The CDR3 nucleotides read TGTGCCAGCAGACCTACAGGTTGGGACAATCAGCCCCAGCATTTT. This gives the protein CASRPTGWDNQPQHF.

This clonotype has a count of ten or more. This chain uses TRBV2 with TRBJ2-6; the D gene is possibly TRBD1 (6 bases). This CDR3 contains 19 residues. The V and J ends lost 6 bases and 0 bases respectively, with 21 bases between them. Germline V gives CDR1 SNHLY, CDR2 FYNNEI. In DNA form, the CDR3 reads TGTGCCAGCAGAGCTAGGGGGTCCCCACTGAGCTCTGGGGCCAACGTCCTGACTTTC. It specifies CASRARGSPLSSGANVLTF.

The gene calls are TRBV20-1 and TRBJ2-1; 7 nucleotides match TRBD2. CDR1 is DFQATT, CDR2 SNEGSKA, per germline (reference sequence). V shed 3 bases, J shed 5 bases, and the junction held 13 bases outside the gene matches. This CDR3 has 16 amino acids. The CDR3 nucleotides read TGCAGTGCTAGCGACCCTTTCGCGGGAGTAAACAATGAGCAGTTCTTC. Protein sequence: CSASDPFAGVNNEQFF.

V and J are TRBV29-1 and TRBJ2-5; TRBD2 might be the D (5 bases). V shed 2 bases and J shed 4 bases, with 11 bases lying between them. The germline CDR1 and CDR2 sequences are SQVTM and ANQGSEA. CDR3 length equals 13 residues. The CDR3 DNA is TGCAGCGTTGAAATTGCTAGCATAGAGACCCAGTACTTC. Protein: CSVEIASIETQYF.

This clonotype was counted ten times or more. The CDR3 region has the DNA TGCGCCAGCAGCTGGGACCCTGACAGGGCCTACGAGCAGTACTTC. Translation: CASSWDPDRAYEQYF. The gene calls are TRBV5-1 and TRBJ2-7, with 7 bases lining up with TRBD1. Trimming at V came to 3 bases and at J to 2 bases, leaving 8 bases not matched to a gene. Germline V lookup: CDR1 SGHRS, CDR2 YFSETQ. CDR3 size: 15 residues.

This clonotype was counted only a few times. V and J are TRBV18 and TRBJ2-3, with 8 bases aligning to TRBD2. V dropped 4 bases and J dropped 5; count of bases not matched to a gene: 8. This CDR3 has 15 residues. Germline V gene sequence: CDR1 KGHSH, CDR2 LQKENI. CDR3 nucleotide sequence: TGTGCCAGCTCACAGAGCCCCCTAGCGGGAGATACGCAGTATTTT. This translates into CASSQSPLAGDTQYF.

The chain couples TRBV6-1 to TRBJ2-5; either TRBD1 or TRBD2 may fit D (6 bases each). Deletions cut 10 bases from V and 4 bases from J, with 16 bases between. Germline V lookup: CDR1 MNHNS, CDR2 SASEGT. This CDR3 contains 13 residues. CDR3 protein: CATYPGGPETQYF. The DNA of the CDR3 is TGTGCCACCTACCCCGGGGGCCCAGAGACCCAGTACTTC.

The genes are TRBV25-1 and TRBJ2-1, with 14 bases identical to TRBD2. The V gene's germline CDR1 is MGHDK and CDR2 SYGVNS. V was pared by 3 bases and J by 0 bases, with 7 bases of the junction left unmatched. The CDR3 has 19 amino acids. CDR3 nucleotides: TGTGCCAGCAGTGATGGGGGACTAGCGGGAGAATTCTCCTACAATGAGCAGTTCTTC. Encoded protein: CASSDGGLAGEFSYNEQFF.

The gene calls are TRBV10-3 and TRBJ1-5; a possible D gene is TRBD1 (5 bases). CDR1 and CDR2 from the germline V gene are ENHRY and SYGVKD. The CDR3 is 13 amino acids. Trimming stripped 11 bases from V and 6 bases from J, with 17 bases between. CDR3 region: CAVRGGDGQPQHF. The CDR3 region has the DNA TGTGCCGTCCGGGGAGGGGATGGTCAGCCCCAGCATTTT.

This clonotype was detected many times. V usage is TRBV7-9 and J usage is TRBJ2-7, with TRBD1 matching 8 bases. CDR1 SEHNR and CDR2 FQNEAQ come from the germline V gene (reference sequence). CDR3 size: 16 residues. V trimming: 1 base; J trimming: 2 bases; junction bases outside the gene matches: 7. The DNA of the CDR3 is TGTGCCAGCAGCTTAGTGGGCACAGGGGGTGCCTACGAGCAGTACTTC. It translates to CASSLVGTGGAYEQYF. Complete variable domain (other parts from reference TRBV7-9 and TRBJ2-7): DTGVSQNPRHKITKRGQNVTFRCDPISEHNRLYWYRQTLGQGPEFLTYFQNEAQLEKSRLLSDRFSAERPKGSFSTLEIQRTEQGDSAMYLCASSLVGTGGAYEQYFGPGTRLTVT.

A few counts support this clonotype. This chain connects TRBV14 to TRBJ1-5; D is unclear. The germline V gene encodes CDR1 SGHDN and CDR2 FVKESK. The CDR3 runs to 13 residues. V lost 5 bases and J 4 bases, leaving 9 bases between the germline ends. This chain's CDR3 is CASSAHWNQPQHF. In DNA, the CDR3 is TGTGCCAGCAGCGCACATTGGAATCAGCCCCAGCATTTT.

This clonotype was counted at least ten times. CDR3 in amino acids: CASSPFRDQPYEQYF. CDR3 DNA sequence: TGTGCCAGCTCACCTTTTCGGGACCAACCCTACGAGCAGTACTTC. V is TRBV18 and J is TRBJ2-7; the D call may be TRBD1 or TRBD2 (5 bases each). The CDR3 is 15 amino acids. The V end was cut by 3 bases, the J end by 2 bases, with 14 bases between. Looked up from germline, CDR1 is KGHSH and CDR2 is LQKENI.

The chain uses TRBV5-1 and TRBJ1-1, with no clear D. Germline V gives CDR1 SGHRS, CDR2 YFSETQ. This CDR3 contains 15 residues. The V end lost 2 bases, the J end lost 5 bases, and 16 bases lay between the germline ends. This CDR3 is CASSFYPEGGTEAFF. The CDR3 nucleotides read TGCGCCAGCAGCTTTTATCCTGAGGGAGGTACTGAAGCTTTCTTT. The whole variable domain, filled in from reference TRBV5-1 and TRBJ1-1, reads KAGVTQTPRYLIKTRGQQVTLSCSPISGHRSVSWYQQTPGQGLQFLFEYFSETQRNKGNFPGRFSGRQFSNSRSEMNVSTLELGDSALYLCASSFYPEGGTEAFFGQGTRLTVV.

This clonotype was counted between two and nine times. The rearrangement uses TRBV5-6 and TRBJ2-5, with D hard to call. The CDR3 is 13 amino acids. Looked up from germline, CDR1 is SGHDT and CDR2 is YYEEEE. V dropped 7 bases and J dropped 7 bases, with 17 bases sitting between them. CDR3 amino acids: CASGAEIMGTQYF. CDR3 DNA: TGTGCCAGCGGCGCGGAGATTATGGGGACCCAGTACTTC.

The chain links TRBV9 to TRBJ2-5, with a weak D call TRBD2 (6 bases). Germline CDR1 reads SGDLS; CDR2 reads YYNGEE. The CDR3 contains 16 residues. V shed 4 bases and J shed 0 bases, with 16 bases lying between them. The CDR3 coding sequence is TGTGCCAGCAGCTTCCGGGACTCTCAGTACCAAGAGACCCAGTACTTC. This gives the protein CASSFRDSQYQETQYF.

This clonotype has at least ten counts. The V and J genes are TRBV7-2 and TRBJ2-3, with 8 bases matching TRBD2. Germline lookup yields CDR1 SGHTA and CDR2 FQGNSA. V shed 3 bases, J shed 8 bases, and the junction held 7 bases outside the gene matches. CDR3 length equals 14 residues. The chain's CDR3 is CASSLGFSGITQYF. In nucleotides, the CDR3 is TGTGCCAGCAGCTTGGGATTTAGCGGGATTACGCAGTATTTT.

This chain connects TRBV20-1 to TRBJ2-7, with D perhaps TRBD1 (6 bases). The V gene lost 6 bases and the J gene lost 0 bases, with 12 bases spanning the gap. CDR1 is DFQATT and CDR2 is SNEGSKA in the germline V gene (reference sequence). CDR3 size: 13 residues. This CDR3 is CSAPRQDSYEQYF. CDR3 coding DNA: TGCAGTGCCCCCCGACAGGACTCCTACGAGCAGTACTTC.

The genes are TRBV7-9 and TRBJ2-5; 7 nucleotides align to TRBD1. The CDR3 is 16 residues long. The germline V gene encodes CDR1 SEHNR and CDR2 FQNEAQ (reference sequence). The ends lost 3 bases at V and 2 bases at J; junction bases unmatched: 9. The CDR3 protein is CASSFLPGTAQETQYF. CDR3 bases: TGTGCCAGCAGCTTCTTACCCGGGACAGCGCAAGAGACCCAGTACTTC.